This TCR beta chain was sequenced during a study of blood T cells in healthy people across ages (dated by TCRdb to between 2015 and 2017). For the wider study: Template switching captured roughly one uniquely barcoded TCR beta cDNA molecule per two T cells in model experiments. Age-related changes in TCR beta repertoire diversity were measured in the study by deep sequencing normalized with unique cDNA molecular identifiers. The donors were divided into four age groups: young (average around 16 years), middle-aged (around 41), aged (approximately 62) and long-lived (roughly 86). Donors of different ages were randomly distributed across sequencing lanes to avoid experimental bias. The study analyzed two additional independent replicas of 1 million unique cDNA reads from the same blood draw for two donors, one aged 18 to 29 and one aged 80 or older.

Donors were approximately 42 systemically healthy Caucasian individuals from Russia aged roughly 6 to 100 years. Each donor gave about 11 milliliters of peripheral blood, drawn into EDTA-treated Vacutainer tubes. PBMCs were isolated by Ficoll-Paque density-gradient centrifugation, with at least 6 million obtained per sample. Trizol reagent was used to extract total RNA from the PBMCs, yielding at least 6 micrograms per sample. Naive CD45RAhigh/CD27high T cell percentages were measured by flow cytometry on a PBMC aliquot from every donor. Library preparation employed 5' RACE. Sequencing used an Illumina HiSeq 2500. A second PCR of about 6 to 12 cycles was run with a J-beta primer mix and a sample-barcoded 5' primer. A unique molecular identifier was introduced onto each TCR beta cDNA molecule by a template-switch 5' adaptor carrying 12 random nucleotides. Each sample yielded at least 3 million CDR3-containing paired-end reads. The Mint cDNA synthesis kit, primed by a TRBC-specific oligonucleotide, was used to synthesize first-strand cDNA from all RNA. Following uracil-DNA glycosylase treatment, a first 18-cycle PCR with universal primers M1SS and BC2_uni_R was performed on all cDNA. The paper's data handling went like this. For normalization, 1 million high-quality reads were randomly selected from each sample, with every read carrying a distinct molecular identifier. Reads with shared molecular identifiers were discarded instead of being binned into consensus sequences. CDR3 identification, clonotype clustering and error correction used MiTCR with a Q25 quality threshold and the strictest error-elimination algorithm. A nonparametric unseen species model with Euler transformation was used to estimate a lower bound on total TCR beta diversity. The public reads were quality trimmed at Q25 with fastp and then assembled into clones with MiXCR by TCRdb, keeping productive beta chains. Rows with a matching CDR3 protein are joined into one entry that keeps the most common DNA and genes. These V and J calls derive from TCRdb rather than the authors' analysis. The sample includes 1 million to 1.2 million distinct CDR3 sequences, with approximately 38% observed a single time. The ten biggest clones cover about 12% of the sample.

The CDR3 goes from the cysteine to the phenylalanine over 14 residues. Only CDR3 DNA remains: 42 bases, in frame from the first base. The germline V end is reduced by 4 bases and the J end by 5 bases; junction bases left unmatched: 3. The germline V gene yields MNHNS for CDR1 and SASEGT for CDR2. A note on this clonotype: Its antigen is not yet known. Base qualities are not recorded, but no much larger clone differs from it by a single base.

The full study reports these points: The percentage of naive T cells measured by flow cytometry correlated strongly with observed TCR beta diversity. Since profiling was done on bulk unsorted PBMCs, naive and antigen-experienced compartments could not be conclusively compared. As age increased, observed TCR beta diversity per million T cells dropped in a roughly linear way, and a significant reduction was already evident by age 40. Estimates of total diversity based on one million sequenced T cells were regarded as lower bounds and as underestimates. Because donor CMV infection status was unknown, age-related changes in expanded clonotypes were potentially confounded. Compared with the aged group, the long-lived group had more naive CD4+ T cells, fewer expanded clones and increased TCR diversity, suggesting age selection.

This clonotype was sampled from a man between 18 and 35 years old in good health. The V gene is TRBV6-1 and the J gene is TRBJ1-5, with 9 junctional bases fitting TRBD1. The sequenced sample was blood. The nucleotide sequence is TGTGCCAGCAGTGGGACAGGGGTTGATCAGCCCCAGCATTTT. It translates to CASSGTGVDQPQHF.